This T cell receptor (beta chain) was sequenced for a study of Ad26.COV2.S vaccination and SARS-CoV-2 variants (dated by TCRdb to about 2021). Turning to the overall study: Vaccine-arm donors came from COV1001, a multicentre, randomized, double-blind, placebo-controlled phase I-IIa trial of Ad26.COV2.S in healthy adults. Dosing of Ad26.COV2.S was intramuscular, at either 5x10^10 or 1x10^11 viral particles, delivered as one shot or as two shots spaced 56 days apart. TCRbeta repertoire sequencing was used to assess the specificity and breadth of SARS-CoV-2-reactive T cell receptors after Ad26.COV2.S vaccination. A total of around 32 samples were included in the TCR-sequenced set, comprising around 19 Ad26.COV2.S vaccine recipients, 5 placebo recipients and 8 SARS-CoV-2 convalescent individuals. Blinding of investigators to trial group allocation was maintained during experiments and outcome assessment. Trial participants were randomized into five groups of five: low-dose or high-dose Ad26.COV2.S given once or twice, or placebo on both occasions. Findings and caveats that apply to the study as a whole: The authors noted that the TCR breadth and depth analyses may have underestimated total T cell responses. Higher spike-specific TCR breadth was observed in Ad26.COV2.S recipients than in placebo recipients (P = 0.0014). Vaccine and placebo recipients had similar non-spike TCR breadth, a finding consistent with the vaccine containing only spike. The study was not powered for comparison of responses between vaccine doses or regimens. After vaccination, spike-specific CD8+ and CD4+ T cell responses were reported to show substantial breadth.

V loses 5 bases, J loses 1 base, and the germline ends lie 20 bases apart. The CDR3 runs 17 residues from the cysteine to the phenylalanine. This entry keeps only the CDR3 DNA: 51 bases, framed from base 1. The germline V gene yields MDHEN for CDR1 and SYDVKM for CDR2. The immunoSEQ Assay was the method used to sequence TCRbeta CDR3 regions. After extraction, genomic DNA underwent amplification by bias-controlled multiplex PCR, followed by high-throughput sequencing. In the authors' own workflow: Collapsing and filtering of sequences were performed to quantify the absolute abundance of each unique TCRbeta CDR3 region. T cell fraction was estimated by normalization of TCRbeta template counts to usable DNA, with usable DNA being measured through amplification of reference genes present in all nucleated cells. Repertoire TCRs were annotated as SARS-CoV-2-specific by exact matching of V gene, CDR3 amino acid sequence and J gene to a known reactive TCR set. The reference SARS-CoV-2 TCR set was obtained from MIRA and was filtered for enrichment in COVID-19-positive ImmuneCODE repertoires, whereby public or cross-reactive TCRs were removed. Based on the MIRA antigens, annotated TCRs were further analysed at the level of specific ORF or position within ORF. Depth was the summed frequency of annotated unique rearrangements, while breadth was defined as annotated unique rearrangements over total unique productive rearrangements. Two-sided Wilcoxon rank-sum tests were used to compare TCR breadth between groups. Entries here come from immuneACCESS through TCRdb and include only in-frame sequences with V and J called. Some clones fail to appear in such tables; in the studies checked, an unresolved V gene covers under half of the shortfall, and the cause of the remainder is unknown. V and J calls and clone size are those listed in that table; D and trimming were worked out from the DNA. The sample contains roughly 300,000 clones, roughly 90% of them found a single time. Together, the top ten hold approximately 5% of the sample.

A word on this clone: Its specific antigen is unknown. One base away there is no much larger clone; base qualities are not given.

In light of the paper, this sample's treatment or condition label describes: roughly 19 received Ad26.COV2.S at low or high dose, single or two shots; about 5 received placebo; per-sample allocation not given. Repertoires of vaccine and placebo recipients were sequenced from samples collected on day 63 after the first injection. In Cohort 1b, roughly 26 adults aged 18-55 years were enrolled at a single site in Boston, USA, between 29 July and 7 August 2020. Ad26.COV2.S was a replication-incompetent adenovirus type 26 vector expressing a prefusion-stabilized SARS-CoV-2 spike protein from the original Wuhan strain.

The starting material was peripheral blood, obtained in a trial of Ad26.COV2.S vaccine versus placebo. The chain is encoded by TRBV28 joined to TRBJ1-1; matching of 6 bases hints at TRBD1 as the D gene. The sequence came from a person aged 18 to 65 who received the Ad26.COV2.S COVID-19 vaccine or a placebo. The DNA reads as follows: TGTGCCAGCAGTCCTAGGGGGAGGGGCAAACCGAACACTGAAGCTTTCTTT. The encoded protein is CASSPRGRGKPNTEAFF. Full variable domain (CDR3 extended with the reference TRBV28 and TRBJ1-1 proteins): DVKVTQSSRYLVKRTGEKVFLECVQDMDHENMFWYRQDPGLGLRLIYFSYDVKMKEKGDIPEGYSVSREKKERFSLILESASTNQTSMYLCASSPRGRGKPNTEAFFGQGTRLTVV.